These T cell receptor beta chains were read from a single sample in a study of blood T cell repertoires in COVID-19. Profiling relied on immunoSEQ multiplex PCR, and the TCRdb table lists in-frame clones only, not all of them. This sample carries about 83,000 clones, roughly nine tenths of them seen once, and the ten largest clones take 16%. The sequencing sample was made of peripheral blood. These receptors originate from a woman of 80 years or more with active or convalescent COVID-19. Both conserved end residues are part of each CDR3. D genes are given only for firm matches. The listing skips clone size in some rows; elsewhere it reads once, few, many or a size class.

D gene	clone size	J gene	V gene	CDR3 protein	CDR3 DNA
NA	NA	TRBJ2-3	TRBV6-6	CASSPPGRALDADTQYF	TGTGCCAGCAGTCCCCCGGGCAGGGCCCTCGATGCAGATACGCAGTATTTT
TRBD1	NA	TRBJ1-5	TRBV6-5	CASRPQGRGDQPQHF	TGTGCCAGCAGGCCACAGGGGCGAGGGGATCAGCCCCAGCATTTT
TRBD1	NA	TRBJ1-4	TRBV7-2	CASSQGQGGGANEKLFF	TGTGCCAGCAGCCAAGGACAGGGGGGTGGAGCTAATGAAAAACTGTTTTTT
TRBD2	once	TRBJ2-2	TRBV18	CASSTAGAGELFF	TGTGCCAGCTCAACCGCGGGGGCCGGGGAGCTGTTTTTT
NA	NA	TRBJ2-5	TRBV11-3	CASSLATGSETQYF	TGTGCCAGCAGCTTAGCCACGGGATCAGAGACCCAGTACTTC
NA	NA	TRBJ1-1	TRBV21-1	CASSKIRGHTEAFF	TGTGCCAGCAGCAAAATAAGGGGGCACACTGAAGCTTTCTTT
NA	NA	TRBJ1-5	TRBV6-5	CASSPRGGGNQPQHF	TGTGCCAGCAGTCCCCGAGGGGGGGGTAATCAGCCCCAGCATTTT
NA	NA	TRBJ2-3	TRBV29-1	CSVGGRTDTQYF	TGCAGCGTTGGAGGCCGCACAGATACGCAGTATTTT
NA	NA	TRBJ2-7	TRBV1	CTSSQDKKLHYEQYF	TGCACCAGCAGCCAAGATAAAAAACTGCACTACGAGCAGTACTTC
TRBD1	NA	TRBJ1-2	TRBV2	CASSENSGLRGGYTF	TGTGCCAGCAGTGAAAATTCTGGCCTCAGGGGGGGCTACACCTTC
NA	NA	TRBJ2-1	TRBV24-1	CATRASDRGEQFF	TGTGCCACCAGAGCCTCGGATAGGGGTGAGCAGTTCTTC
NA	NA	TRBJ1-1	TRBV6-6	CASSYFRDTEAFF	TGTGCCAGCAGTTACTTCAGGGACACTGAAGCTTTCTTT
NA	NA	TRBJ1-4	TRBV28	CASSFWEATNEKLFF	TGTGCCAGCAGTTTTTGGGAGGCAACTAATGAAAAACTGTTTTTT
TRBD1	few	TRBJ1-2	TRBV9	CASSPRDRADNYGYTF	TGTGCCAGCAGCCCACGGGACAGGGCGGACAACTATGGCTACACCTTC
TRBD1	once	TRBJ1-6	TRBV6-4	CASSAGTGVVSPLHF	TGTGCCAGCAGTGCCGGGACAGGGGTTGTTTCACCCCTCCACTTT
TRBD1	NA	TRBJ1-2	TRBV5-1	CASSLGQGNYGYTF	TGCGCCAGCAGCCTGGGACAGGGGAACTATGGCTACACCTTC
TRBD2	NA	TRBJ2-2	TRBV29-1	CSVSNPTSGANTGELFF	TGCAGCGTCTCGAACCCGACTAGCGGGGCAAACACCGGGGAGCTGTTTTTT
NA	once	TRBJ2-7	TRBV12-3/TRBV12-4	CASSLQGTWEQYF	TGTGCCAGCAGTTTGCAGGGAACGTGGGAGCAGTACTTC
NA	NA	TRBJ1-2	TRBV28	CASSFGQLRYTF	TGTGCCAGCAGTTTTGGGCAGCTTCGCTACACCTTC
NA	NA	TRBJ2-7	TRBV6-2/TRBV6-3	CASSSQIYKQYF	TGTGCCAGCAGTTCTCAGATTTACAAGCAGTACTTC
NA	NA	TRBJ1-2	TRBV12-3/TRBV12-4	CASSYAGNYGYTF	TGTGCCAGCAGTTATGCGGGTAACTATGGCTACACCTTC
NA	NA	TRBJ1-6	TRBV24-1	CATSDSGVHNSPLHF	TGTGCCACCAGTGATTCCGGGGTACACAATTCACCCCTCCACTTT
TRBD1	NA	TRBJ2-3	TRBV4-3	CASSQDRTGATDTQYF	TGCGCCAGCAGCCAAGATAGGACAGGGGCCACAGATACGCAGTATTTT
TRBD2	NA	TRBJ2-5	TRBV5-7	CASSLGLAGLGETQYF	TGTGCCAGCAGCTTGGGACTAGCGGGCCTGGGGGAGACCCAGTACTTC
NA	NA	TRBJ1-1	TRBV4-1	CASSQFGVQAFF	TGCGCCAGCAGCCAATTCGGGGTTCAAGCTTTCTTT
TRBD1	NA	TRBJ2-7	TRBV6-2/TRBV6-3	CASSYRAGTGLNEQYF	TGTGCCAGCAGTTACCGGGCCGGGACAGGGTTAAACGAGCAGTACTTC
NA	NA	TRBJ1-1	TRBV6-4	CASRREEGKNTEAFF	TGTGCCAGCAGGAGGGAGGAGGGCAAGAACACTGAAGCTTTCTTT
NA	NA	TRBJ2-1	TRBV15	CATSSLMDSRLYNEQFF	TGTGCCACCAGCAGCCTAATGGACAGCAGATTGTACAATGAGCAGTTCTTC
NA	NA	TRBJ2-3	TRBV5-1	CASSLGAIYADTQYF	TGCGCCAGCAGCTTGGGGGCAATTTACGCAGATACGCAGTATTTT
NA	NA	TRBJ1-1	TRBV5-6	CASSLGGAMNTEAFF	TGTGCCAGCAGCTTGGGCGGGGCAATGAACACTGAAGCTTTCTTT
TRBD1	once	TRBJ1-2	TRBV3-1/TRBV3-2	CASSPGQGSIYGYTF	TGTGCCAGCAGCCCCGGACAGGGGAGCATCTATGGCTACACCTTC
TRBD2	NA	TRBJ2-1	TRBV4-3	CASSQGGGNEQFF	TGCGCCAGCAGCCAAGGGGGGGGAAATGAGCAGTTCTTC
NA	NA	TRBJ2-7	TRBV6-5	CASRSQGVREQYF	TGTGCCAGCCGCTCTCAAGGGGTGAGGGAGCAGTACTTC
TRBD2	NA	TRBJ2-1	TRBV19	CASSTGLADTYNEQFF	TGTGCCAGTAGTACGGGACTAGCGGATACCTACAATGAGCAGTTCTTC
TRBD1	NA	TRBJ2-7	TRBV6-2/TRBV6-3	CASSWTGDEQYF	TGTGCCAGCAGTTGGACAGGGGACGAGCAGTACTTC
NA	NA	TRBJ2-1	TRBV7-5	CVRRRTIAPEQFF	TGTGTCAGAAGGCGAACCATTGCCCCTGAGCAGTTCTTC